This T cell receptor beta chain was recorded in a study of T cells after yellow fever vaccination. The study, taken as a whole, reports: Post-booster repertoires contained most primary-vaccination clones again (96% CD4, 88% CD8). Abundant bulk-derived clonotypes could contaminate FACS-sorted repertoires. On re-exposure, the response was weaker but peaked faster, at day 5 versus 15.

A single record per CDR3 protein comes from TCRdb applying MiXCR to the 5' RACE reads. This sample has about 340,000 distinct CDR3 sequences, with 3.5% to 4.5% found just once. CDR1 and CDR2 from the germline V gene are SEHNR and FQNEAQ (reference sequence). The CDR3 loop spans 17 amino acids. Trimming pared 8 bases from V and 1 base from J, leaving 23 bases between. This clonotype came up many times. The antigen is unknown. Specimen: PBMCs, collected 5 days after the yellow fever booster vaccination. The clonotype comes from a man aged 18 to 35 who received the YFV17D yellow fever vaccine. The chain combines TRBV7-9 with TRBJ1-1; D not certain. DNA of the CDR3: TGTGCCAGCGCGGATTGGATCCGTAGACGGAGGAACACTGAAGCTTTCTTT. Translation gives CASADWIRRRRNTEAFF.